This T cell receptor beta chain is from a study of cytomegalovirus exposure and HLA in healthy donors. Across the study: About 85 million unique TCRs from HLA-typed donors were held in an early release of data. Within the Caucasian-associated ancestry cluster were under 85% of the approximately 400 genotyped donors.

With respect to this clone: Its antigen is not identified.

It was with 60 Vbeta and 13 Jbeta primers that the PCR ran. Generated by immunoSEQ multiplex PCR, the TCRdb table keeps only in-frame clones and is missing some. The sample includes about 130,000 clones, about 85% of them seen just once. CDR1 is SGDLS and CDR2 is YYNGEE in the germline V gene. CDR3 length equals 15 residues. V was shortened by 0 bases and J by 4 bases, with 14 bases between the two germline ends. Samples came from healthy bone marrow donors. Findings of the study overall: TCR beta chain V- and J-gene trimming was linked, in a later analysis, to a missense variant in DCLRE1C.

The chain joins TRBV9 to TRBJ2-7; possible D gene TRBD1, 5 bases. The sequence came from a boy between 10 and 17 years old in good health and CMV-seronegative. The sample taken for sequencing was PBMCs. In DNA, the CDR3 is TGTGCCAGCAGCGTAGCCCCCACAACAGGTTACGAGCAGTACTTC. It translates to CASSVAPTTGYEQYF.